The 25 T cell receptor beta chains below all came from one sample that was sequenced in a study of CD8 T cells in ankylosing spondylitis. TCRdb reprocessed the 5' RACE reads via MiXCR and lists one record per CDR3 protein. The data show about 220,000 distinct CDR3 sequences, with more than 25% seen just once and approximately 6.6% held by the top ten. Sequencing was carried out using blood, either unsorted or a sorted T cell fraction (not recorded which). The receptors were sampled from a male donor with ankylosing spondylitis or in good health (not recorded which).

This chain uses TRBV30 with TRBJ2-1; the D gene is possibly TRBD2 (5 bases). Trimming removed 2 bases at V and 6 bases at J, with 11 bases between. CDR1 is GTSNPN and CDR2 is SVGIG in the germline V gene (reference sequence). The CDR3 has 13 amino acids. CDR3 coding DNA: TGTGCCTGGAGTATATCCCGGGGCAATGAGCAGTTCTTC. Protein sequence: CAWSISRGNEQFF.

The chain has TRBV6-5 and TRBJ2-1, with D possibly matching TRBD2 (6 bases). The CDR3 is 18 amino acids. Trimming pared 4 bases from V and 0 bases from J, leaving 19 bases between. Looked up from germline, CDR1 is MNHEY and CDR2 is SVGAGI. The CDR3: CASSSLGGAGSSYNEQFF. In DNA form, the CDR3 reads TGTGCCAGCAGTTCCCTTGGGGGAGCGGGCAGCTCCTACAATGAGCAGTTCTTC.

The rearrangement links TRBV27 to TRBJ2-2; 8 bases map to TRBD2. The CDR3 totals 15 residues. Germline trimming cut 4 bases from V and 7 bases from J; bases unmatched to any gene: 8. From germline, CDR1 is MNHEY and CDR2 SMNVEV (reference sequence). The CDR3: CASSSQAGEIGELFF. CDR3 in DNA: TGTGCCAGCAGTTCTCAAGCGGGAGAAATCGGGGAGCTGTTTTTT.

This clonotype has a count of ten or more. This sequence joins TRBV5-1 and TRBJ1-1; 7 nucleotides line up with TRBD1. J was trimmed by 5 bases and V by 4 bases; bases with no gene match: 8. Germline V lookup: CDR1 SGHRS, CDR2 YFSETQ. The CDR3 covers 14 residues. CDR3 in amino acids: CASSGEQGRTEAFF. DNA of the CDR3: TGCGCCAGCAGCGGGGAACAGGGGAGGACTGAAGCTTTCTTT.

In its sample, this clonotype was seen many times. This chain uses TRBV5-1 with TRBJ2-2; D is uncertain. Germline V CDR1 and CDR2: SGHRS, YFSETQ. The CDR3 loop spans 11 amino acids. The V and J ends lost 4 bases and 2 bases respectively, with 0 bases between them. CDR3 in amino acids: CASSNTGELFF. The CDR3 DNA reads as TGCGCCAGCAGCAACACCGGGGAGCTGTTTTTT.

The chain carries TRBV4-3 and TRBJ2-7, with a tentative D call TRBD2 (6 bases). CDR3 size: 16 residues. The germline V gene has CDR1 LGHNA and CDR2 YSLEER. V was clipped by 0 bases and J by 2 bases, with 14 bases between them. For the CDR3, the DNA is TGCGCCAGCAGCCAAGAGTCTAGCGTGTGGGCCTACGAGCAGTACTTC. It is translated as CASSQESSVWAYEQYF.

In its sample, this clonotype was seen a few times. The genes are TRBV20-1 and TRBJ2-3; 7 nucleotides align to TRBD2. Per germline, CDR1 DFQATT and CDR2 SNEGSKA (reference sequence). V gave up 7 bases and J gave up 7 bases; unmatched junction bases: 5. The CDR3 totals 11 residues. The CDR3 region is CSGREGHTQYF. The CDR3 nucleotides are TGCAGTGGCAGGGAGGGACATACGCAGTATTTT.

In this sample, this clonotype turned up a few times. The gene calls are TRBV27 and TRBJ1-6; a weak D match, TRBD1 (6 bases). Trimming removed 3 bases at V and 0 bases at J, with 21 bases between. Germline V CDR1 and CDR2: MNHEY, SMNVEV (reference sequence). The CDR3 length is 20 residues. CDR3 amino acids: CASSFRRDTVVSSYNSPLHF. CDR3 nucleotide sequence: TGTGCCAGCAGTTTCCGGCGGGACACCGTGGTTAGCTCCTATAATTCACCCCTCCACTTT.

This clonotype has just a few counts. The chain links TRBV20-1 to TRBJ2-3; D remains ambiguous. This CDR3 is built from 14 residues. Looked up from germline, CDR1 is DFQATT and CDR2 is SNEGSKA (reference sequence). The V gene lost 4 bases and the J gene lost 3 bases, with 14 bases spanning the gap. Here the CDR3 DNA reads TGCAGTGCTACAATACTGGATGGTACAGATACGCAGTATTTT. It codes for CSATILDGTDTQYF.

A word on this clonotype: One end of the junction varies from germline; a read error may be responsible. The chain recombines TRBV12-3 or TRBV12-4 with TRBJ1-4; no reliable D call. This CDR3 comprises 13 residues. CDR3: CASRLREPEKLFF. CDR3 nucleotides: TGTGCCAGCCGTTTGCGAGAGCCGGAAAAACTGTTTTTT.

This clonotype was observed many times. The chain employs TRBV6-1 and TRBJ2-5; D is ambiguous. With 6 bases removed from V and 2 bases from J, the gap between germline ends came to 10 bases. In germline, CDR1 is MNHNS, CDR2 SASEGT. CDR3 length equals 13 residues. The CDR3 reads CASRRTEQETQYF. The CDR3, as DNA: TGTGCCAGCAGACGGACGGAGCAAGAGACCCAGTACTTC.

V gene TRBV5-1 combines with J gene TRBJ2-2; D is perhaps TRBD1 (5 bases). This CDR3 has 15 residues. V lost 6 bases to trimming and J lost 10 bases, with 22 bases between them. Germline V CDR1 and CDR2: SGHRS, YFSETQ. The chain's CDR3 is CASTLGTGQGLELFF. The CDR3 nucleotides read TGCGCCAGCACCCTAGGCACAGGTCAGGGCCTGGAGCTGTTTTTT. Full variable domain (remainder filled in from reference TRBV5-1 and TRBJ2-2): KAGVTQTPRYLIKTRGQQVTLSCSPISGHRSVSWYQQTPGQGLQFLFEYFSETQRNKGNFPGRFSGRQFSNSRSEMNVSTLELGDSALYLCASTLGTGQGLELFFGEGSRLTVL.

This clonotype was detected many times. This chain connects TRBV10-3 to TRBJ2-2; D may be TRBD1 (5 bases). The germline V gene encodes CDR1 ENHRY and CDR2 SYGVKD. V lost 2 bases and J lost 0, with 7 bases in between. The CDR3 loop spans 15 amino acids. The CDR3 here is CAISERRANTGELFF. Written as DNA, the CDR3 is TGTGCCATCAGTGAGCGCAGGGCGAACACCGGGGAGCTGTTTTTT.

This clonotype was detected a few times. The chain couples TRBV10-3 to TRBJ2-1; no reliable D call. Trimming pared 0 bases from V and 4 bases from J, leaving 16 bases between. Germline V gives CDR1 ENHRY, CDR2 SYGVKD. The CDR3 consists of 17 residues. This CDR3 reads CAISESAGPDPYNEQFF. In DNA form, the CDR3 reads TGTGCCATCAGTGAGTCAGCCGGCCCCGACCCTTACAATGAGCAGTTCTTC.

This clonotype was found many times. The chain combines TRBV5-1 with TRBJ2-3; 12 bases match TRBD2. CDR1 and CDR2 (germline): SGHRS, YFSETQ. The V segment lost 4 bases and the J segment 3 bases; nucleotides outside the gene matches: 3. This CDR3 spans 15 amino acids. CDR3 amino acids: CASSDGLAGTDTQYF. CDR3 sequence (DNA): TGCGCCAGCAGCGATGGACTAGCGGGAACAGATACGCAGTATTTT.

The chain uses TRBV27 and TRBJ1-5; D gene unclear. The germline V gene encodes CDR1 MNHEY and CDR2 SMNVEV (reference sequence). This CDR3 contains 14 residues. Trimming took 4 bases from V and 0 from J, leaving 7 bases between them. CDR3 in DNA: TGTGCCAGCAGTTCCCAAAATAGCAATCAGCCCCAGCATTTT. Protein sequence: CASSSQNSNQPQHF.

This clonotype was observed at least ten times. The gene calls are TRBV2 and TRBJ2-5; unclear D gene. V lost 4 bases and J 2 bases, leaving 11 bases between the germline ends. In germline, CDR1 is SNHLY, CDR2 FYNNEI. The CDR3 extends over 14 amino acids. The CDR3 sequence: CASSAIGVQETQYF. In DNA, the CDR3 is TGTGCCAGCAGTGCCATCGGAGTACAAGAGACCCAGTACTTC.

This chain joins TRBV29-1 and TRBJ2-5; 10 bases line up with TRBD2. Germline assignment: CDR1 SQVTM and CDR2 ANQGSEA. The CDR3 spans 14 residues. Germline trimming cut 3 bases from V and 3 bases from J; bases unmatched to any gene: 4. The CDR3 sequence is CSVDPSGRKETQYF. CDR3 sequence (DNA): TGCAGCGTTGACCCTAGCGGGAGAAAAGAGACCCAGTACTTC.

The chain employs TRBV6-1 and TRBJ2-5; D tentatively reads TRBD1 or TRBD2 (5 bases each). In germline, CDR1 is MNHNS, CDR2 SASEGT. The ends were cut back, 6 bases at V and 7 bases at J, with 15 bases in the middle. The CDR3 contains 13 residues. For the CDR3, the DNA is TGTGCCAGCAGGCCGGGACCTCAGGGGACCCAGTACTTC. Translating it yields CASRPGPQGTQYF.

This clonotype was observed many times. This sequence joins TRBV27 and TRBJ2-1; unclear D gene. Germline CDR1 MNHEY, CDR2 SMNVEV (reference sequence). V lost 4 bases to trimming and J lost 10 bases, with 17 bases between them. The CDR3 consists of 14 residues. CDR3 in amino acids: CASSSTPNGQEQFF. The CDR3 coding sequence is TGTGCCAGCAGTTCGACCCCGAATGGGCAAGAGCAGTTCTTC.

This clonotype was detected many times. This rearrangement joins TRBV7-6 to TRBJ1-1; 7 nucleotides align to TRBD1. Germline V gene data show CDR1 as SGHVS and CDR2 as FNYEAQ. V shed 0 bases, J shed 6 bases, and the junction held 10 bases outside the gene matches. The CDR3 is made up of 16 amino acids. This CDR3 is CASSLADSRDRAEAFF. CDR3 coding DNA: TGTGCCAGCAGCTTAGCGGACTCCCGGGACAGAGCTGAAGCTTTCTTT.

The genes are TRBV20-1 and TRBJ2-1; D possibly corresponds to TRBD2 (5 bases). Germline CDR1 DFQATT, CDR2 SNEGSKA (reference sequence). The V end was cut by 3 bases, the J end by 6 bases, with 15 bases between. The CDR3 has 14 amino acids. The CDR3 reads CSARIGRKINEQFF. The CDR3, as DNA: TGCAGTGCTAGGATTGGGAGAAAGATCAATGAGCAGTTCTTC.

In this sample, this clonotype turned up many times. The chain joins TRBV2 to TRBJ2-1, with D possibly TRBD2 on 6 matching bases. CDR3 length equals 16 residues. The V end lost 6 bases, the J end lost 4 bases, and 19 bases lay between the germline ends. The germline gives CDR1 SNHLY, CDR2 FYNNEI. CDR3 in amino acids: CASRPGGMGRYNEQFF. The CDR3, as DNA: TGTGCCAGCAGGCCTGGGGGGATGGGAAGGTACAATGAGCAGTTCTTC.

This clonotype has a count of ten or more. The J gene is TRBJ2-1, the V gene TRBV7-8; weak D call: TRBD1 (7 bases). Trimming left V 5 bases short and J 9 bases short, with 23 bases between. The CDR3 spans 16 residues. The germline gives CDR1 SGHVS, CDR2 FQNEAQ. This CDR3 is CASSQGGLSGSGEQFF. For the CDR3, the DNA is TGTGCCAGCAGCCAGGGGGGTCTTTCGGGGTCGGGTGAGCAGTTCTTC. Filled out from reference TRBV7-8 and TRBJ2-1, the complete variable domain reads GAGVSQSPRYKVAKRGQDVALRCDPISGHVSLFWYQQALGQGPEFLTYFQNEAQLDKSGLPSDRFFAERPEGSVSTLKIQRTQQEDSAVYLCASSQGGLSGSGEQFFGPGTRLTVL.

This clonotype has at least ten counts. The chain links TRBV9 to TRBJ1-3; a possible D gene is TRBD1 (5 bases). The ends were cut back, 4 bases at V and 0 bases at J, with 14 bases in the middle. CDR1 and CDR2 (germline): SGDLS, YYNGEE. The CDR3 covers 16 residues. CDR3 DNA sequence: TGTGCCAGCAGCCCCGACAGTTCTCGCTCTGGAAACACCATATATTTT. Amino acids: CASSPDSSRSGNTIYF.